This is a list of T cell receptor beta chains from one sample in a study of tissue T cells after allogeneic stem cell transplantation. The assay was immunoSEQ multiplex PCR, and TCRdb's table has in-frame clones only and misses some. Here the sample spans fewer than 7,500 clones, 76% being singletons. The specimen was blood, collected before transplantation. The receptor set was obtained from a man aged 35 to 69 who later had graft-versus-host disease after an allogeneic stem cell transplant. Each CDR3 is given with its conserved first and last residue. A D gene is named only where the DNA matches it firmly. A row's size may be missing; if present it is once, few, many or a size class.

V gene: TRBV28; clone size: -; D gene: -; J gene: TRBJ2-5; CDR3 protein: CASSLDLLQETQYF; CDR3 DNA: TGTGCCAGCAGTTTAGATCTTCTCCAAGAGACCCAGTACTTC
V gene: TRBV10-2; clone size: -; D gene: -; J gene: TRBJ2-5; CDR3 protein: CASSETGVQETQYF; CDR3 DNA: TGCGCCAGCAGCGAAACAGGCGTCCAAGAGACCCAGTACTTC
V gene: TRBV6-5; clone size: -; D gene: -; J gene: TRBJ1-2; CDR3 protein: CASSYSDGYTF; CDR3 DNA: TGTGCCAGCAGTTACAGCGACGGCTACACCTTC
V gene: TRBV7-3; clone size: -; D gene: -; J gene: TRBJ1-5; CDR3 protein: CASSDGGNQPQHF; CDR3 DNA: TGTGCCAGCAGCGACGGGGGGAATCAGCCCCAGCATTTT
V gene: TRBV10-2; clone size: -; D gene: TRBD2; J gene: TRBJ2-3; CDR3 protein: CASSRGGRTDTQYF; CDR3 DNA: TGCGCCAGTAGCCGGGGGGGTAGAACAGATACGCAGTATTTT
V gene: TRBV6-5; clone size: -; D gene: TRBD1; J gene: TRBJ1-2; CDR3 protein: CASAPGQVINYGYTF; CDR3 DNA: TGTGCCAGCGCGCCTGGACAGGTCATAAACTATGGCTACACCTTC
V gene: TRBV3-1/TRBV3-2; clone size: -; D gene: -; J gene: TRBJ1-1; CDR3 protein: CASSPRGGYTEAFF; CDR3 DNA: TGTGCCAGCAGCCCTAGGGGAGGGTACACTGAAGCTTTCTTT
V gene: TRBV4-2; clone size: -; D gene: TRBD2; J gene: TRBJ2-5; CDR3 protein: CASSQEAGVRETQYF; CDR3 DNA: TGTGCCAGCAGCCAAGAGGCGGGAGTACGGGAGACCCAGTACTTC
V gene: TRBV10-1; clone size: once; D gene: -; J gene: TRBJ2-1; CDR3 protein: CASSDRTSLARVEQFF; CDR3 DNA: TGCGCCAGCAGTGACCGGACTTCCCTCGCCCGGGTTGAGCAGTTCTTC
V gene: TRBV11-3; clone size: few; D gene: -; J gene: TRBJ2-7; CDR3 protein: CASSFTGSNYEQYF; CDR3 DNA: TGTGCCAGCAGCTTCACCGGGTCAAACTACGAGCAGTACTTC
V gene: TRBV7-9; clone size: -; D gene: TRBD1; J gene: TRBJ2-7; CDR3 protein: CASSLAHGTGIYEQYF; CDR3 DNA: TGTGCCAGCAGCTTAGCGCACGGGACAGGGATCTACGAGCAGTACTTC
V gene: TRBV18; clone size: -; D gene: -; J gene: TRBJ1-5; CDR3 protein: CASSPGGQPQHF; CDR3 DNA: TGTGCCAGCTCACCCGGGGGTCAGCCCCAGCATTTT
V gene: TRBV5-6; clone size: once; D gene: -; J gene: TRBJ1-1; CDR3 protein: CASSGLGQPNTEAFF; CDR3 DNA: TGTGCCAGCAGCGGACTAGGACAGCCGAACACTGAAGCTTTCTTT
V gene: TRBV29-1; clone size: -; D gene: TRBD1; J gene: TRBJ1-1; CDR3 protein: CSVHDRGNTEAFF; CDR3 DNA: TGCAGCGTCCACGACAGGGGGAACACTGAAGCTTTCTTT
V gene: TRBV27; clone size: -; D gene: TRBD1; J gene: TRBJ1-2; CDR3 protein: CASSLYFLQGSNYGYTF; CDR3 DNA: TGTGCCAGCAGTTTATATTTCTTACAGGGGTCTAACTATGGCTACACCTTC
V gene: TRBV5-6; clone size: -; D gene: -; J gene: TRBJ1-3; CDR3 protein: CASSSLQGNTIYF; CDR3 DNA: TGTGCCAGCAGCAGCTTACAAGGAAACACCATATATTTT
V gene: TRBV5-1; clone size: -; D gene: -; J gene: TRBJ1-1; CDR3 protein: CASSLREMTEAFF; CDR3 DNA: TGCGCCAGCAGCTTGAGGGAGATGACTGAAGCTTTCTTT
V gene: TRBV9; clone size: -; D gene: TRBD1; J gene: TRBJ1-6; CDR3 protein: CASSGGTGLSHSPLHF; CDR3 DNA: TGTGCCAGCAGCGGAGGGACAGGGCTATCCCATTCACCCCTCCACTTT
V gene: TRBV6-6; clone size: -; D gene: -; J gene: TRBJ2-1; CDR3 protein: CASSQFNSYNEQFF; CDR3 DNA: TGTGCCAGCAGCCAATTCAACTCCTACAATGAGCAGTTCTTC
V gene: TRBV7-7; clone size: -; D gene: -; J gene: TRBJ2-1; CDR3 protein: CASSPGAGAVDEQFF; CDR3 DNA: TGTGCCAGCAGCCCCGGGGCAGGGGCGGTCGATGAGCAGTTCTTC
V gene: TRBV30; clone size: -; D gene: -; J gene: TRBJ2-5; CDR3 protein: CAWSVGTSQETQYF; CDR3 DNA: TGTGCCTGGAGTGTTGGGACTTCACAGGAGACCCAGTACTTC
V gene: TRBV7-9; clone size: few; D gene: -; J gene: TRBJ2-7; CDR3 protein: CASSFDRTPTYEQYF; CDR3 DNA: TGTGCCAGCAGCTTTGACAGGACTCCGACCTACGAGCAGTACTTC
V gene: TRBV19; clone size: -; D gene: TRBD1; J gene: TRBJ2-2; CDR3 protein: CASGQGITGELFF; CDR3 DNA: TGTGCCAGCGGACAGGGAATAACCGGGGAGCTGTTTTTT
V gene: TRBV10-2; clone size: -; D gene: TRBD2; J gene: TRBJ2-1; CDR3 protein: CASSESSSGRDNEQFF; CDR3 DNA: TGCGCCAGCAGTGAATCATCTAGCGGGAGGGACAATGAGCAGTTCTTC
V gene: TRBV11-3; clone size: -; D gene: -; J gene: TRBJ1-1; CDR3 protein: CASSFGGKNTEAFF; CDR3 DNA: TGTGCCAGCAGCTTCGGGGGGAAAAACACTGAAGCTTTCTTT
V gene: TRBV27; clone size: -; D gene: -; J gene: TRBJ2-5; CDR3 protein: CASSSRRSSIETQYF; CDR3 DNA: TGTGCCAGCAGTTCCCGACGCTCGTCCATAGAGACCCAGTACTTC
V gene: TRBV21-1; clone size: -; D gene: -; J gene: TRBJ1-6; CDR3 protein: CASSAPGQGNSPLHF; CDR3 DNA: TGTGCCAGCAGCGCCCCGGGACAGGGTAATTCACCCCTCCACTTT
V gene: TRBV11-3; clone size: -; D gene: -; J gene: TRBJ1-2; CDR3 protein: CASSLDSLRAYGYTF; CDR3 DNA: TGTGCCAGCAGCTTAGATTCTCTCCGGGCCTATGGCTACACCTTC
V gene: TRBV4-1; clone size: -; D gene: -; J gene: TRBJ1-5; CDR3 protein: CASSSPERGQPQHF; CDR3 DNA: TGCGCCAGCAGCTCCCCTGAACGGGGGCAGCCCCAGCATTTT
V gene: TRBV2; clone size: -; D gene: TRBD1; J gene: TRBJ1-5; CDR3 protein: CASSEEGAVSNQPQHF; CDR3 DNA: TGTGCCAGCAGTGAAGAGGGGGCTGTAAGCAATCAGCCCCAGCATTTT
V gene: TRBV12-3/TRBV12-4; clone size: -; D gene: -; J gene: TRBJ2-3; CDR3 protein: CASREGWVDTQYF; CDR3 DNA: TGTGCCAGCAGGGAGGGGTGGGTGGATACGCAGTATTTT
V gene: TRBV6-5; clone size: -; D gene: TRBD1; J gene: TRBJ2-7; CDR3 protein: CASSYSLTGRHEQYF; CDR3 DNA: TGTGCCAGCAGTTACTCGTTGACAGGGCGGCACGAGCAGTACTTC
V gene: TRBV7-9; clone size: -; D gene: -; J gene: TRBJ1-2; CDR3 protein: CASSLGPDGYTF; CDR3 DNA: TGTGCCAGCAGCTTAGGTCCCGATGGCTACACCTTC
V gene: TRBV6-1; clone size: -; D gene: -; J gene: TRBJ2-3; CDR3 protein: CASSETMERTDTQYF; CDR3 DNA: TGTGCCAGCAGTGAAACAATGGAACGCACAGATACGCAGTATTTT
V gene: TRBV6-1; clone size: -; D gene: TRBD1; J gene: TRBJ1-3; CDR3 protein: CASSGTGIISGNTIYF; CDR3 DNA: TGTGCCAGCAGTGGGACAGGGATAATCTCTGGAAACACCATATATTTT
V gene: TRBV30; clone size: -; D gene: -; J gene: TRBJ1-5; CDR3 protein: CAWSKGSSGNQPQHF; CDR3 DNA: TGTGCCTGGAGCAAGGGTTCTTCGGGCAATCAGCCCCAGCATTTT
V gene: TRBV4-1; clone size: -; D gene: -; J gene: TRBJ1-5; CDR3 protein: CASSRHRELDQPQHF; CDR3 DNA: TGCGCCAGCAGCAGACACAGGGAGCTTGATCAGCCCCAGCATTTT
V gene: TRBV5-5; clone size: -; D gene: -; J gene: TRBJ2-7; CDR3 protein: CASSLNGYEQYF; CDR3 DNA: TGTGCCAGCAGCTTGAACGGCTACGAGCAGTACTTC
V gene: TRBV19; clone size: few; D gene: -; J gene: TRBJ1-1; CDR3 protein: CASRNRGRNEAFF; CDR3 DNA: TGTGCCAGTAGAAACCGGGGGAGGAATGAAGCTTTCTTT
V gene: TRBV12-3/TRBV12-4; clone size: -; D gene: -; J gene: TRBJ2-7; CDR3 protein: CASTLRGEQYF; CDR3 DNA: TGTGCCAGCACCCTGAGGGGGGAGCAGTACTTC